Listed below are T cell receptor beta chains from one sample, sequenced in a study of T cells in Graves' hyperthyroidism and ophthalmopathy. One entry per CDR3 protein results from TCRdb running MiXCR on the multiplex PCR reads. The sample has about 250,000 distinct CDR3 sequences, approximately 25% seen once. Sequenced sample: blood. These receptors were collected from a middle-aged woman with Graves' ophthalmopathy. CDR3s include the opening cysteine and the closing phenylalanine or tryptophan. The D gene is left open where the match is weak. Rows give clone size only sometimes, using once, few, many, or a class for an expanded clone.

TRBV6-5	TRBD1	-	TRBJ1-5	CASSSSWIGGNQPQLF	TGTGCCAGCAGTTCCTCATGGATAGGGGGCAATCAGCCCCAGCTTTTT
TRBV6-1	TRBD1	many	TRBJ1-6	CASRSRTGLNSPLHF	TGTGCCAGCAGGAGTCGGACAGGGCTTAATTCACCCCTCCACTTT
TRBV13	TRBD1	many	TRBJ2-7	CASSPLTGGEIYEQYF	TGTGCCAGCAGCCCTTTGACAGGGGGCGAAATCTACGAGCAGTACTTC
TRBV4-1	-	many	TRBJ2-7	CASSQDRHYEQYF	TGCGCCAGCAGCCAAGATCGGCATTACGAGCAGTACTTC
TRBV29-1	-	many	TRBJ2-2	CSGRKAGELFF	TGCAGCGGACGGAAGGCCGGGGAGCTGTTTTTT
TRBV19	-	many	TRBJ2-2	CASSNRQPSTGELFF	TGTGCCAGTAGTAACAGGCAGCCGTCAACCGGGGAGCTGTTTTTT
TRBV30	-	many	TRBJ2-5	CAWGDSAQETQYF	TGTGCCTGGGGTGACTCCGCCCAAGAGACCCAGTACTTC
TRBV20-1	-	many	TRBJ2-5	CSKGGRWETQYF	TGCAGTAAGGGGGGCCGTTGGGAGACCCAGTACTTC
TRBV7-3	TRBD1	many	TRBJ1-1	CASSKQGLDTEAFF	TGTGCCAGCAGCAAACAGGGGTTGGACACTGAAGCTTTCTTT
TRBV12-3/TRBV12-4	TRBD2	-	TRBJ2-5	CASSLDTSGQETQYF	TGTGCCAGCAGCTTGGATACTAGCGGCCAAGAGACCCAGTACTTC
TRBV11-2	-	many	TRBJ2-5	CASSPNMGTKETQYF	TGTGCCAGCAGCCCAAATATGGGGACAAAAGAGACCCAGTACTTC
TRBV28	-	-	TRBJ1-2	CASRVDYGYTF	TGTGCCAGCAGGGTGGACTATGGCTACACCTTC
TRBV30	-	many	TRBJ2-5	CAWSVTSWETQYF	TGTGCCTGGAGTGTAACGTCCTGGGAGACCCAGTACTTC
TRBV4-1	-	few	TRBJ2-4	CASSQSRETTNIQYF	TGCGCCAGCAGCCAATCTAGGGAGACAACAAACATTCAGTACTTC
TRBV7-8	-	many	TRBJ2-2	CASSFWRVLNTGELFF	TGTGCCAGCAGCTTTTGGAGGGTACTCAACACCGGGGAGCTGTTTTTT
TRBV3-1	-	many	TRBJ2-5	CASSPRTSYQETQYF	TGTGCCAGCAGCCCCCGCACTAGTTACCAAGAGACCCAGTACTTC
TRBV30	TRBD1	many	TRBJ2-2	CAWSVAGGTGELFF	TGTGCCTGGAGTGTTGCAGGGGGTACCGGGGAGCTGTTTTTT
TRBV19	-	many	TRBJ1-2	CASSIQKPTNYGYTF	TGTGCCAGTAGTATCCAGAAGCCGACTAACTATGGCTACACCTTC
TRBV28	-	many	TRBJ2-5	CASGAADKQETQYF	TGTGCCAGCGGAGCAGCAGACAAGCAAGAGACCCAGTACTTC
TRBV18	-	many	TRBJ1-5	CASSPDNNQPQHF	TGTGCCAGCTCACCGGACAACAATCAGCCCCAGCATTTT
TRBV19	-	-	TRBJ1-2	CASSEPYRSRYGYTF	TGTGCCAGTAGTGAGCCCTACAGGTCCCGCTATGGCTACACCTTC
TRBV6-1	-	-	TRBJ1-6	CASSPGTGTRPPLHF	TGTGCCAGCAGCCCGGGTACAGGGACCCGGCCACCCCTCCACTTT
TRBV6-5	-	many	TRBJ1-1	CASSFAGGTEAFF	TGTGCCAGCAGTTTCGCGGGGGGCACTGAAGCTTTCTTT
TRBV6-5	-	few	TRBJ1-3	CASSSTPGSGNTIYF	TGTGCCAGCAGTTCAACCCCCGGGTCTGGAAACACCATATATTTT
TRBV12-3/TRBV12-4	-	-	TRBJ1-2	CASSRGAVGYTF	TGTGCCAGCAGCCGTGGGGCCGTTGGCTACACCTTC
TRBV19	TRBD2	many	TRBJ2-7	CASTPSGLAGGAYEQYF	TGTGCCAGTACCCCATCGGGTCTAGCGGGAGGGGCCTACGAGCAGTACTTC
TRBV7-8	-	many	TRBJ1-1	CASSLAWTLDGLTEAFF	TGTGCCAGCAGCTTAGCATGGACACTCGACGGACTTACTGAAGCTTTCTTT
TRBV5-1	-	-	TRBJ1-1	CASSLSGGRIKNTEAFF	TGCGCCAGCAGCCTCTCGGGGGGGCGGATTAAGAACACTGAAGCTTTCTTT
TRBV4-1	TRBD2	many	TRBJ2-5	CASSPGGSGIETQYF	TGCGCCAGCAGCCCAGGTGGTAGCGGGATTGAGACCCAGTACTTC
TRBV12-3/TRBV12-4	-	many	TRBJ2-7	CASSGGSYEQYF	TGTGCCAGCAGTGGCGGGTCCTACGAGCAGTACTTC
TRBV4-2	TRBD1	many	TRBJ2-7	CASSQAQGGYEQYF	TGTGCCAGCAGCCAAGCACAGGGGGGCTACGAGCAGTACTTC
TRBV15	TRBD1	many	TRBJ2-5	CATSREGTVETQYF	TGTGCCACCAGCAGAGAGGGGACAGTAGAGACCCAGTACTTC
TRBV11-1	-	-	TRBJ1-3	CASSFGQRTGNTIYF	TGTGCCAGCAGCTTTGGTCAGCGCACTGGAAACACCATATATTTT
TRBV12-3/TRBV12-4	TRBD1	many	TRBJ1-2	CASSGQGGNYGYTF	TGTGCCAGCAGTGGACAGGGAGGAAACTATGGCTACACCTTC